This TCR beta chain was identified in a study of shared clonotypes between healthy human individuals. Terminally differentiated effector memory CD45RA+ cells were excluded by CCR7 positive selection of CD45RO-negative cells. The study ran the assay at deep level. Sequencing used immunoSEQ multiplex PCR; TCRdb keeps in-frame clones, though not all of them. The sample has about 2.1 million clones, just over 90% seen once. A remark on this clone: Its antigen is currently unknown.

The CDR3 totals 16 residues. Germline CDR1 SGHAT, CDR2 FQNNGV. With 5 bases removed from V and 3 bases from J, the gap between germline ends came to 19 bases. Broader study findings: The donor pool, a small one, limited the genetic and exposure-history diversity represented.

This rearrangement joins TRBV11-2 to TRBJ1-2, with D maybe TRBD1 (6 bases). This TCR was recovered from a man between 18 and 35 years old in good health. Some clones in this sample may be carry-over from other donors' samples. Sequencing was performed on naive CD8+ T cells from PBMCs. In DNA, the CDR3 is TGTGCCAGCAGCCCAGTTCGGGGGCGGGATTACTATGGCTACACCTTC. Amino acid sequence: CASSPVRGRDYYGYTF.